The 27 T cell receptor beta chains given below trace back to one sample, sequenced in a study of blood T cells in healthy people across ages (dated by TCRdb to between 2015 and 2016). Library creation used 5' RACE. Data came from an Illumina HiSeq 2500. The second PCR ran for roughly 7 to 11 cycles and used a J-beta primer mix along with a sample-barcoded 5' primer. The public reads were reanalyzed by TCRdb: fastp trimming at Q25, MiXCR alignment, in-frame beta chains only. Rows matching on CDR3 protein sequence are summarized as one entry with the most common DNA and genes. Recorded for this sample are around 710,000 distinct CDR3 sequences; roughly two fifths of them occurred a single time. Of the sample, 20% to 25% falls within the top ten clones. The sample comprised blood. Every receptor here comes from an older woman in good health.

The CDR3 sequence: CASRLQGSSYNEQYF. CDR3 nucleotide sequence: TGTGCCAGCAGATTACAGGGGAGCTCCTACAATGAGCAGTACTTC. The chain uses TRBV11-2 and TRBJ2-1; TRBD1 matches 7 bases. The DNA end favors TRBJ2-7, so the J call may be wrong. CDR3 size: 15 residues. Per germline, CDR1 SGHAT and CDR2 FQNNGV.

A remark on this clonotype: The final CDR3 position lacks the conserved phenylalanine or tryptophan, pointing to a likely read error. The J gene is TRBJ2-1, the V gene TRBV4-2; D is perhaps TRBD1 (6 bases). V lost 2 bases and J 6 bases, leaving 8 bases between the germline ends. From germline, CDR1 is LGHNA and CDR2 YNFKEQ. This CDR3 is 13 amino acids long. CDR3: CASSQIQGNEQFS. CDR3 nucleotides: TGTGCCAGCAGCCAAATACAGGGCAATGAGCAGTTCTCC.

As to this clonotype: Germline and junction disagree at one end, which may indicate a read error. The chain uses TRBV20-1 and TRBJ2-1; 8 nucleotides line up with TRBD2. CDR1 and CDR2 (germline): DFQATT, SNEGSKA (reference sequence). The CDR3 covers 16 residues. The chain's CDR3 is CSARVPGGEGYNEQFF. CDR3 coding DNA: TGCAGTGCTAGAGTCCCGGGGGGGGAAGGCTACAACGAGCAGTTCTTC.

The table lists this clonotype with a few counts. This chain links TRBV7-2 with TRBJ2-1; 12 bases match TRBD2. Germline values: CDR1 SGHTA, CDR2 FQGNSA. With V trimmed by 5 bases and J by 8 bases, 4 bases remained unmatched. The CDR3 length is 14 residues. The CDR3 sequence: CASSRLAGDDEQFF. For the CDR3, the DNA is TGTGCCAGCAGCCGACTAGCGGGAGACGATGAGCAGTTCTTC. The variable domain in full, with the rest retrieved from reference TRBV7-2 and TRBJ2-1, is GAGVSQSPSNKVTEKGKDVELRCDPISGHTALYWYRQSLGQGLEFLIYFQGNSAPDKSGLPSDRFSAERTGGSVSTLTIQRTQQEDSAVYLCASSRLAGDDEQFFGPGTRLTVL.

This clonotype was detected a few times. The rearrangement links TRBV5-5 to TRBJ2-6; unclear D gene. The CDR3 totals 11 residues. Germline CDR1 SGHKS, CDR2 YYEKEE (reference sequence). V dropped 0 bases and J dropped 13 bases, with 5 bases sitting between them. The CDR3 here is CASSLEEVLTF. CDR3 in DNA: TGTGCCAGCAGCTTGGAGGAAGTCCTGACTTTC.

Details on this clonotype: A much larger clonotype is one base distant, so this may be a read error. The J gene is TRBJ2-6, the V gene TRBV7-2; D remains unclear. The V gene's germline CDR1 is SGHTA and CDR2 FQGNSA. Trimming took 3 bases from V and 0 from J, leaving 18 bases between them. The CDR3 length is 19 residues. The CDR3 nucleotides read TGTGCCAGCAGCTTCGGGCCAGCCCAAAAAAACTCTGGGGCCAACGTCCTGACTTTC. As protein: CASSFGPAQKNSGANVLTF.

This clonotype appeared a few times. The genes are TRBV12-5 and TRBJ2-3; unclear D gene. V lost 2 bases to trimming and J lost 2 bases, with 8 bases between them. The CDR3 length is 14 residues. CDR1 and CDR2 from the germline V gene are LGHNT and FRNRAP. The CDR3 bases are TGTGCTAGTGGTTTGCGACTCGTCACAGATACGCAGTATTTT. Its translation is CASGLRLVTDTQYF.

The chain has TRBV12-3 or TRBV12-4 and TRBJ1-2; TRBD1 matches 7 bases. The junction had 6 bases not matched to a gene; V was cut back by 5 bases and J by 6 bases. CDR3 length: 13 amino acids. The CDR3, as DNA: TGTGCCAGCAGTCGCAACAGGGGCGATGGCTACACCTTC. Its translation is CASSRNRGDGYTF.

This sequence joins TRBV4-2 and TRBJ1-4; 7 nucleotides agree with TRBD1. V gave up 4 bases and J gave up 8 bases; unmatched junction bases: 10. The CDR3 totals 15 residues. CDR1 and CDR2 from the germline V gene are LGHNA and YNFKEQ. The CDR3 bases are TGTGCCAGCAGCCCCCACGCAGGGGGTAACGAAAAACTGTTTTTT. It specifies CASSPHAGGNEKLFF.

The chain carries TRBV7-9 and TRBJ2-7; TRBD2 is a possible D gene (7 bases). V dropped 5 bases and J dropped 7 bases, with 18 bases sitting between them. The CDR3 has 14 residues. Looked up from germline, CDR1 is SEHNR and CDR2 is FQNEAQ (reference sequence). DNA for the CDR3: TGTGCCAGCAGCGGACTAGGACAGAGCGAAGAGCAGTACTTC. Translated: CASSGLGQSEEQYF. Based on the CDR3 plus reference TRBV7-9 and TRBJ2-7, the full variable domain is DTGVSQNPRHKITKRGQNVTFRCDPISEHNRLYWYRQTLGQGPEFLTYFQNEAQLEKSRLLSDRFSAERPKGSFSTLEIQRTEQGDSAMYLCASSGLGQSEEQYFGPGTRLTVT.

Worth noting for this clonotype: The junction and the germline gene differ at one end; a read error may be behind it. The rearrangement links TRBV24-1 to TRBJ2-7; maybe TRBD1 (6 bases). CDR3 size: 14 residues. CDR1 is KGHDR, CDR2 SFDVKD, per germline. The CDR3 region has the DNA TGTGCCACCAGTGAGGCCGGGACATACTACGAGCGGTACTTC. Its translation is CATSEAGTYYERYF.

The CDR3 sequence is CASSLTLAQNNEQFF. The CDR3 DNA sequence: TGTGCCAGCAGCTTGACACTAGCGCAGAACAATGAGCAGTTCTTC. V gene TRBV5-6 combines with J gene TRBJ2-1; 7 bases align to TRBD2. Germline V gene sequence: CDR1 SGHDT, CDR2 YYEEEE. This CDR3 comprises 15 residues. J was trimmed by 5 bases and V by 1 base; bases with no gene match: 6.

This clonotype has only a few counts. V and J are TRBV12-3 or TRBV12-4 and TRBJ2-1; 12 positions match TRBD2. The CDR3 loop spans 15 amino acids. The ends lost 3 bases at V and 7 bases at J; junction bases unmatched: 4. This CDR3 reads CASSLTSGSINEQFF. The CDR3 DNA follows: TGTGCCAGCAGTTTGACTAGCGGGAGTATAAATGAGCAGTTCTTC.

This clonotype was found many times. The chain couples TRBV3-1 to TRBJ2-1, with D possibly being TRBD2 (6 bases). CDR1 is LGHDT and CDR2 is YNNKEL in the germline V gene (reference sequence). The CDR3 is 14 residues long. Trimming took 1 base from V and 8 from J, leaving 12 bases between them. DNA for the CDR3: TGTGCCAGCAGCCAAGTTTGGAGGGCGGATGAGCAGTTCTTC. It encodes CASSQVWRADEQFF.

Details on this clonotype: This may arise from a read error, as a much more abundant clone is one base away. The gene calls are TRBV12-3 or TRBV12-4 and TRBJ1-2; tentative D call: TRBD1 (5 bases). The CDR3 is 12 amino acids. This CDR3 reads CAISPQEGGYTF. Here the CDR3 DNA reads TGTGCCATCAGTCCACAGGAAGGAGGCTACACCTTC.

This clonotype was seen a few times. The CDR3 DNA reads TGTGCCAGCAGGCCTAATGGAGTACCCTATGGCTACACCTTC. It yields the protein CASRPNGVPYGYTF. The chain has TRBV6-2 or TRBV6-3 and TRBJ1-2; D not certain. V shed 6 bases and J shed 4 bases, with 15 bases lying between them. Germline V lookup: CDR1 MNHEY, CDR2 SVGEGT. This CDR3 comprises 14 residues.

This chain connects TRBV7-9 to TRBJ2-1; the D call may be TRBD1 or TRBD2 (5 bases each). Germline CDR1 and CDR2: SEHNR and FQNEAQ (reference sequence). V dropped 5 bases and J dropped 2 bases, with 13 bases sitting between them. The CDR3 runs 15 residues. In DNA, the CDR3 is TGTGCCAGCAGCCAGGCGGGCAGGGCCTACAATGAGCAGTTCTTC. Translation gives CASSQAGRAYNEQFF.

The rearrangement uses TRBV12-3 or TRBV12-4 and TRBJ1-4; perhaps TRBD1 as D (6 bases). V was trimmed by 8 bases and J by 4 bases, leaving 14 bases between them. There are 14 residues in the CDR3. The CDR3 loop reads CASASGQLNEKLFF. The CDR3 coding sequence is TGTGCCAGCGCATCCGGACAGCTTAATGAAAAACTGTTTTTT.

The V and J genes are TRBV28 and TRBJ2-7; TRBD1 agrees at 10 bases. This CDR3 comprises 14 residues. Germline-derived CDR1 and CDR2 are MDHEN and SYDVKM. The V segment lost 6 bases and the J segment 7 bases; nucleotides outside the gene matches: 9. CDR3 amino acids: CASRGGTGVEEQYF. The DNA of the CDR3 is TGTGCCAGCAGAGGAGGGACAGGGGTAGAAGAGCAGTACTTC.

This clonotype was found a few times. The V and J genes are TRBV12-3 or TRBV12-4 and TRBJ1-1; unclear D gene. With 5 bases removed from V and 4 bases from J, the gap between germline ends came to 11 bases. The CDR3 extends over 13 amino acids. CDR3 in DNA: TGTGCCAGCAGTACCTTGGGGAGCACTGAAGCTTTCTTT. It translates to CASSTLGSTEAFF.

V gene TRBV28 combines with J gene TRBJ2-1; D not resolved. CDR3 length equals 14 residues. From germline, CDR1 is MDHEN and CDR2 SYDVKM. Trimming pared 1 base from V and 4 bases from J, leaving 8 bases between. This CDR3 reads CASSLFSKYNEQFF. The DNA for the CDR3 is TGTGCCAGCAGTTTATTCTCAAAATACAATGAGCAGTTCTTC.

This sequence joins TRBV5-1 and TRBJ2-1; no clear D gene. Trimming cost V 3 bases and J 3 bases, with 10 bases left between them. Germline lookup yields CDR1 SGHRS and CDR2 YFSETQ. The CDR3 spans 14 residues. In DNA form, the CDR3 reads TGCGCCAGCAGCTCTAGGACCAGCTACAATGAGCAGTTCTTC. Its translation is CASSSRTSYNEQFF.

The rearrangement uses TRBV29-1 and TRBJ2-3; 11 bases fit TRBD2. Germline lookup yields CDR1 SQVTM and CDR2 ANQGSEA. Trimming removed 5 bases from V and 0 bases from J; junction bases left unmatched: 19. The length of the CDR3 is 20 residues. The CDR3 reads CSVSGSSGRSPLGSTDTQYF. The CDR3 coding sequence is TGCAGCGTTTCGGGATCTAGCGGGAGGTCTCCCTTAGGAAGCACAGATACGCAGTATTTT.

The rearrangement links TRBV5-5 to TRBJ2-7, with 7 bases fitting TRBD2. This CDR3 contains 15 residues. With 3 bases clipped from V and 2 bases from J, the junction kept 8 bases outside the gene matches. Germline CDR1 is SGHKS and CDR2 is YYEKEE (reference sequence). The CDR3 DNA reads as TGTGCCAGCAGCTGGGAGGGATTCGATGCCTACGAGCAGTACTTC. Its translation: CASSWEGFDAYEQYF.

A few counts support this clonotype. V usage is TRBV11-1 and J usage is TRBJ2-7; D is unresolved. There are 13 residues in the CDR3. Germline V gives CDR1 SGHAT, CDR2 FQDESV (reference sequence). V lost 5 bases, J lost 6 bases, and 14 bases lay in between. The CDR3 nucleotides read TGTGCCAGCAGCCCCGCCGAAGTAAGCGAGCAGTACTTC. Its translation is CASSPAEVSEQYF.

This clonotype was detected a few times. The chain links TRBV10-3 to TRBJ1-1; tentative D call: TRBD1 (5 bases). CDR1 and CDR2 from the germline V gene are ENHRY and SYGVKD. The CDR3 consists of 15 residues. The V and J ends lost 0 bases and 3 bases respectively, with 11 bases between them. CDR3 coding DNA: TGTGCCATCAGTGAGTCAAGGGACCTATACACTGAAGCTTTCTTT. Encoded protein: CAISESRDLYTEAFF.

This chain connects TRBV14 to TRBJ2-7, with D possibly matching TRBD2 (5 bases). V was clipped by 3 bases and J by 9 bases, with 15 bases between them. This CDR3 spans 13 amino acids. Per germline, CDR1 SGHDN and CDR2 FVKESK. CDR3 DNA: TGTGCCAGCAGCCACCGGGTGACTACGGTGCAGTACTTC. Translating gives CASSHRVTTVQYF.